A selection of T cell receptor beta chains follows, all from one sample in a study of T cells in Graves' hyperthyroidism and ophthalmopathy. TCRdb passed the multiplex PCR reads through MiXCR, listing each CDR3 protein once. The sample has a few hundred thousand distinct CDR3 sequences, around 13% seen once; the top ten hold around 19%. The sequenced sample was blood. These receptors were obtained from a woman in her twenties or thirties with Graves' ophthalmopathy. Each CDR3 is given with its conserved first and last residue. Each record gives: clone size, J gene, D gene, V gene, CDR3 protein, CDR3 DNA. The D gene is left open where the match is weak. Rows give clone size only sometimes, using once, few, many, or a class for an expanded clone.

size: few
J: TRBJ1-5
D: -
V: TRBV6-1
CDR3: CASSFGRLHQSTDTQHF
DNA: TGTGCCAGCAGCTTTGGTAGGCTCCATCAGAGCACAGATACGCAGCATTTT

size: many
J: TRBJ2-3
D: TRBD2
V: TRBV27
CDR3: CASSPRGGRTDTQYF
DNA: TGTGCCAGCAGTCCCCGGGGGGGGAGAACAGATACGCAGTATTTT

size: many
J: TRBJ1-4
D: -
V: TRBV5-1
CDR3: CASSLASDKGNEKLFF
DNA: TGCGCCAGCAGCTTGGCCTCGGACAAGGGGAATGAAAAACTGTTTTTT

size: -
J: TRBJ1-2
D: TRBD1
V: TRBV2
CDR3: CASNWALGQGGYGYTF
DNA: TGTGCCAGCAATTGGGCCCTTGGACAGGGAGGCTATGGCTACACCTTC

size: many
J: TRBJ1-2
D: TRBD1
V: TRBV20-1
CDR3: CSASGQGTNYGYTF
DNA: TGCAGTGCTAGCGGACAGGGAACTAACTATGGCTACACCTTC

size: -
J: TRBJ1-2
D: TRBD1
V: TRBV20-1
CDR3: CSLPTGGDFGGYTF
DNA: TGCAGTTTGCCGACAGGGGGTGACTTTGGGGGCTACACCTTC

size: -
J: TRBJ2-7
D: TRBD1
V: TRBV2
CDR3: CASLSGTGNYEQYF
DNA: TGTGCCAGCTTATCCGGGACAGGGAACTACGAGCAGTACTTC

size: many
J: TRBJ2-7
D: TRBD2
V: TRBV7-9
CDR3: CASSLGGGAREQYF
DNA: TGTGCCAGCAGCTTAGGCGGGGGGGCCCGCGAGCAGTACTTC

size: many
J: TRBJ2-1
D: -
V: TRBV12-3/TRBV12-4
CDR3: CASSLRTWNNEQFF
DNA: TGTGCCAGCAGTTTGAGGACCTGGAACAATGAGCAGTTCTTC

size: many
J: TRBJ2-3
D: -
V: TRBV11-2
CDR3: CASSRMGDTQYF
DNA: TGTGCCAGCAGCCGAATGGGAGATACGCAGTATTTT

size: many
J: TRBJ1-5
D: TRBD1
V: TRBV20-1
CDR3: CSARDDGWAGGGNQPQHF
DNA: TGCAGTGCTAGAGACGACGGATGGGCAGGGGGTGGCAATCAGCCCCAGCATTTT

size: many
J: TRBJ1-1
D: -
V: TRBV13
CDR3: CASSLGRGRGTEAFF
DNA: TGTGCCAGCAGCTTAGGGAGGGGTAGAGGCACTGAAGCTTTCTTT

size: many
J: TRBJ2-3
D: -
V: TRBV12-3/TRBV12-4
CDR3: CASTGTDTQYF
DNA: TGTGCCAGCACTGGTACAGATACGCAGTATTTT

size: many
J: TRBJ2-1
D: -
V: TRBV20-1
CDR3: CSHSEGGSYNEQFF
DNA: TGCAGCCACTCTGAGGGGGGCTCCTACAATGAGCAGTTCTTC

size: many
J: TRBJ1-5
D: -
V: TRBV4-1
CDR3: CASSQATHQPQHF
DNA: TGCGCCAGCAGCCAAGCTACACATCAGCCCCAGCATTTT